This T cell receptor (beta chain) is drawn from a study of T cell responses to AZD1222 COVID-19 vaccine. About the study: Pooling covered second doses at about 4 or about 12 weeks.

Concerning this clone: The antigen is not known.

The CDR3 is made up of 16 amino acids. Deletions cut 4 bases from V and 1 base from J, with 15 bases between. Germline V gene data show CDR1 as SGHKS and CDR2 as YYEKEE (reference sequence). Repertoires were generated with immunoSEQ multiplex PCR, while TCRdb's copy carries only in-frame clones and drops some. The sample has 70,000 to 90,000 clones, around 90% seen once. The study, taken as a whole, reports: Unmutated variant regions reportedly attract nearly half of all spike-specific TCRs. Donors in the cohort were predominantly white British and more often female, and clonal diversity was possibly underestimated.

The receptor comes from an adult in good health. This sample comprised peripheral blood, obtained on day 0 of AZD1222 vaccination. This chain connects TRBV5-5 to TRBJ1-5; D unclear. Here the CDR3 reads CASSRAGMGSNQPQHF. The CDR3 coding sequence is TGTGCCAGCAGCAGAGCCGGGATGGGGAGCAATCAGCCCCAGCATTTT.